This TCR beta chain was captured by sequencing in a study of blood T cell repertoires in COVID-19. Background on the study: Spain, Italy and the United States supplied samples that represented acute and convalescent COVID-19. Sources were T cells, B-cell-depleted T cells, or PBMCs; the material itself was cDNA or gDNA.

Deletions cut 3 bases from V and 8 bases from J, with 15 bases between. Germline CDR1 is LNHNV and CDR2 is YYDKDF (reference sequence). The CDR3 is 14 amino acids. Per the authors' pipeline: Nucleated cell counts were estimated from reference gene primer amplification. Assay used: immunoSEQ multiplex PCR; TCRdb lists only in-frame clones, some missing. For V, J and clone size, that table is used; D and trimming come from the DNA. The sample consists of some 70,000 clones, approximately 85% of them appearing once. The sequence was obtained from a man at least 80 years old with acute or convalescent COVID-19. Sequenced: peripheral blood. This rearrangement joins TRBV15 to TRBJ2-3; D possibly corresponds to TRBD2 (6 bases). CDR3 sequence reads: CATSSPKRTITQYF. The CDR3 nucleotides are TGTGCCACCAGCAGCCCGAAAAGGACTATTACGCAGTATTTT.